The table lists the clone carrying this T cell receptor beta chain with a count of one. Its antigen remains unknown. Investigators profiled TCR beta VDJ and CDR3 from genomic DNA template. TCRdb reanalysed the reads using MiXCR and keeps one entry per CDR3 protein. Among 200,000 or so distinct CDR3 sequences, about three fifths were seen once, and the ten largest hold around 45%. The data were obtained in a study of CD8+CD57+ T cells in acquired aplastic anemia. Overall study: DNA from sorted CD4+ and CD8+ cells averaged around 3 ug. Study findings and constraints: Patients showed no significant difference from controls in CD8+ Simpson's diversity. Overlap between patients and controls comprised some 31 CD8+ CDR3 sequences.

V was clipped by 0 bases and J by 1 base; unmatched bases: 7. Germline assignment: CDR1 SGHRS and CDR2 YFSETQ. The CDR3 extends over 17 amino acids. The TCR sequence derives from a human donor with severe aplastic anemia or a healthy control (not recorded which). The chain carries TRBV5-1 and TRBJ2-5, with TRBD2 matching over 9 bases. Specimen: sorted CD4+, CD8+, or CD8+CD57+ T cells (not recorded which) from PBMCs. CDR3 region: CASSLEASGETQETQYF. In DNA form, the CDR3 reads TGCGCCAGCAGCTTGGAGGCTAGCGGGGAGACCCAAGAGACCCAGTACTTC.